These T cell receptor beta chains were read from a single sample in a study of blood T cell repertoires in COVID-19. The repertoire was sequenced with immunoSEQ multiplex PCR; TCRdb's copy has only in-frame clones and lacks some. The data hold fewer than 350,000 clones, with around 89% observed a single time. Sequencing was done on a sample of peripheral blood. The receptors were sampled from a woman between 25 and 40 years old with COVID-19, enrolled during active disease. Both conserved end residues are part of each CDR3. The order of the fields is J gene, D gene, V gene, clone size, CDR3 DNA, CDR3 protein. D genes are given only for firm matches. Some rows have no size entry. The others give once, few or many, or a class for an expanded clone.

TRBJ1-6 | . | TRBV7-9 | . | TGTGCCAGCAGCCCCGAGCAGGCACCCCTCCACTTT | CASSPEQAPLHF
TRBJ1-5 | . | TRBV2 | . | TGTGCCAGCAGTGATGACAGATCTTACAATCAGCCCCAGCATTTT | CASSDDRSYNQPQHF
TRBJ2-2 | TRBD2 | TRBV19 | . | TGTGCCAGTAGTATATCAGCGGGAGAGCTGTTTTTT | CASSISAGELFF
TRBJ2-2 | . | TRBV5-1 | once | TGCGCCAGCAGCTTGATCGGGATGGAGGAGCTGTTTTTT | CASSLIGMEELFF
TRBJ2-2 | TRBD2 | TRBV6-5 | . | TGTGCCAGCCTCGGGGGGGGCGGGAACACCGGGGAGCTGTTTTTT | CASLGGGGNTGELFF
TRBJ1-2 | TRBD1 | TRBV10-3 | . | TGTGCCATCAGCGAGGGGACAGTCGGGGTCTATGGCTACACCTTC | CAISEGTVGVYGYTF
TRBJ2-1 | . | TRBV28 | . | TGTGCCAGCAGCCCCCAGGGGCTGTTAAGCTCCTACAATGAGCAGTTCTTC | CASSPQGLLSSYNEQFF
TRBJ2-3 | . | TRBV6-2/TRBV6-3 | . | TGTGCCAGCAGTCAGACTAGGGATACGCAGTATTTT | CASSQTRDTQYF
TRBJ2-1 | . | TRBV6-5 | . | TGTGCCAGCAGTCCACCTAGGTTTTCCTACAATGAGCAGTTCTTC | CASSPPRFSYNEQFF
TRBJ2-1 | . | TRBV19 | . | TGTGCCAGTCGGGGGGCGCACAATGAGCAGTTCTTC | CASRGAHNEQFF
TRBJ1-1 | . | TRBV19 | few | TGTGCCAGTAGTACATTCGGAGGGAACACTGAAGCTTTCTTT | CASSTFGGNTEAFF
TRBJ2-3 | TRBD1 | TRBV6-5 | . | TGTGCCAGCAGTTACTCGGGGCAGGGGGTAGGGGATACGCAGTATTTT | CASSYSGQGVGDTQYF
TRBJ1-3 | . | TRBV28 | . | TGTGCCAGCAGTCAGTTCGGAAACACCATATATTTT | CASSQFGNTIYF
TRBJ1-1 | . | TRBV28 | once | TGTGCCAGCAGACCAGGGGACCTCATGAACACTGAAGCTTTCTTT | CASRPGDLMNTEAFF
TRBJ2-5 | TRBD2 | TRBV2 | . | TGTGCCAGCAGTGACACTAGCGGAAAAGAGACCCAGTACTTC | CASSDTSGKETQYF
TRBJ1-6 | . | TRBV18 | once | TGTGCCAGCTCCTTCGCTGACAGAGATTCACCCCTCCACTTT | CASSFADRDSPLHF
TRBJ1-1 | . | TRBV2 | . | TGTGCCAGCTGCGGGACGCGGGTTCTGGGGGACACTGAAGCTTTCTTT | CASCGTRVLGDTEAFF